The 2 T cell receptor beta chains below were found in one sample sequenced in a study of glioma-infiltrating T cells. Amplification of TCR alpha and beta CDR3 regions from RNA used iRepertoire nested multiplex PCR. TCRdb independently ran MiXCR on the multiplex PCR reads; one entry per CDR3 protein. Of around 350,000 distinct CDR3 sequences listed, roughly two fifths are singletons. The sample was glioma tissue, nonneoplastic brain tissue, or PBMCs (not recorded which). These receptors came from a human donor with low-grade glioma or glioblastoma, undergoing nonglioma brain surgery, or in good health (not recorded which).

J is TRBJ1-5 and V is TRBV2, with TRBD1 as a possible D gene (6 bases). V lost 6 bases to trimming and J lost 5 bases, with 11 bases between them. Germline V gene data show CDR1 as SNHLY and CDR2 as FYNNEI. This CDR3 contains 13 residues. CDR3 bases: TGTGCCAGCAGGAGGGGGGAGGATCAGCCCCAGCATTTT. It encodes CASRRGEDQPQHF.

The genes are TRBV6-1 and TRBJ2-3, with D tentatively TRBD2 (5 bases). With 6 bases removed from V and 0 bases from J, the gap between germline ends came to 16 bases. The germline V gene encodes CDR1 MNHNS and CDR2 SASEGT. The CDR3 covers 16 residues. The CDR3 coding sequence is TGTGCCAGCAGCAATCAGTTGCGGACTAGCACAGATACGCAGTATTTT. Encoded protein: CASSNQLRTSTDTQYF.